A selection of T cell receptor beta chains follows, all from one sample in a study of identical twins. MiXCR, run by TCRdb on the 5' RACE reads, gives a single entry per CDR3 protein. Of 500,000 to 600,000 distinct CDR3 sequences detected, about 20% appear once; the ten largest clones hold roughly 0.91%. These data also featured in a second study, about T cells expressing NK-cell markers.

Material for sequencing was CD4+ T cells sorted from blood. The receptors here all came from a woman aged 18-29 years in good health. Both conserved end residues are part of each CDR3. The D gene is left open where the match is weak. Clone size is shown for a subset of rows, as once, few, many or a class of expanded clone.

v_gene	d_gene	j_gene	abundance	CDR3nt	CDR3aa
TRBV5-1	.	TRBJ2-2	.	TGCGCCAGCAGCCCCCCCCAGACCGGGGGCACCGGGGAGCTGTTTTTT	CASSPPQTGGTGELFF
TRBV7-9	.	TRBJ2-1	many	TGTGCCAGCAGCCCGCACGGCAATGAGCAGTTCTTC	CASSPHGNEQFF
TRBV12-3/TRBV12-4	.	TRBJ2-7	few	TGTGCCAGCAGTTTACTGGGGGGCGCCTACGAGCAGTACTTC	CASSLLGGAYEQYF
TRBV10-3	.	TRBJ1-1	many	TGTGCCATCAGTGCTCAGGGGAACACTGAAGCTTTCTTT	CAISAQGNTEAFF
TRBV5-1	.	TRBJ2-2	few	TGCGCCAGCAGAGTAAGCTTCGCGAACACCGGGGAGCTGTTTTTT	CASRVSFANTGELFF
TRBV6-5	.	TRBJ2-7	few	TGTGCCAGCAGTTGGGGGGCCCCCTTATACGAGCAGTACTTC	CASSWGAPLYEQYF
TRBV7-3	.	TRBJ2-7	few	TGTGCCAGCAGCCCGGGACATGACGATTACGAGCAGTACTTC	CASSPGHDDYEQYF
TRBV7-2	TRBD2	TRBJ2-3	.	TGTGCCAGCAGCGGACGACTAGCGGCCCGGATGTTGGATACGCAGTATTTT	CASSGRLAARMLDTQYF
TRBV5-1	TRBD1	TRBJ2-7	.	TGCGCCAGCAGCGTCGGGACAGGGAAGCTTCGGGAGCAGTACTTC	CASSVGTGKLREQYF
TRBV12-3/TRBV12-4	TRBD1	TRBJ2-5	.	TGTGCCAGCAGTGGAAACAGGGGTCAAGAGACCCAGTACTTC	CASSGNRGQETQYF
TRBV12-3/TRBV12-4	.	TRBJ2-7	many	TGTGCCAGCAGTTTCCCGGGAATAAGAAACGAGCAGTACTTC	CASSFPGIRNEQYF
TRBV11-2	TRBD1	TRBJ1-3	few	TGTGCCAGCAGCAAAGGGGGCACTGGAAACACCATATATTTT	CASSKGGTGNTIYF
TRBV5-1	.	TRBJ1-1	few	TGCGCCAGCAGCCTTCACGGGGAGAACACTGAAGCTTTCTTT	CASSLHGENTEAFF
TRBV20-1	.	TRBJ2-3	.	TGCAGTGCTAGGCCCCCTCAGGCAGACACAGATACGCAGTATTTT	CSARPPQADTDTQYF
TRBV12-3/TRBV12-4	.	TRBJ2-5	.	TGTGCCAGCAGTTTAGAACCGATTGGGGGGACCCAGTACTTC	CASSLEPIGGTQYF
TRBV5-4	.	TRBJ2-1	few	TGTGCCAGCAGCTTGCCCCAGGGCTCCTACAATGAGCAGTTCTTC	CASSLPQGSYNEQFF
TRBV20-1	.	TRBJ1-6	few	TGCAGTGCTCGCTCTGGGGGGGGAGGGAATTCACCCCTCCACTTT	CSARSGGGGNSPLHF
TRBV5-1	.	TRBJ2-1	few	TGCGCCAGCAGCTGGGCGACAGGCGGGTACAATGAGCAGTTCTTC	CASSWATGGYNEQFF
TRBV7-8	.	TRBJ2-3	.	TGTGCCAGCAGCTTAGCCCCGGGCTACCCACCGAGGACAGATACGCAGTATTTT	CASSLAPGYPPRTDTQYF
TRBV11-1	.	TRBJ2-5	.	TGTGCCAGCAAAATGGCCAACCAAGAGACCCAGTACTTC	CASKMANQETQYF
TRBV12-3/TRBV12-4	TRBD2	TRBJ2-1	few	TGTGCCAGCAGACGACTAGCGGGGGAGAGGTCCTACAATGAGCAGTTCTTC	CASRRLAGERSYNEQFF
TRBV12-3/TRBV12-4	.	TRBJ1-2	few	TGTGCCAGCAGTTCAGGGGCGGGTGGCTACACCTTC	CASSSGAGGYTF
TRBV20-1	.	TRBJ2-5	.	TGCAGTGCTAGCTCTCTCCAAGAGACCCAGTACTTC	CSASSLQETQYF
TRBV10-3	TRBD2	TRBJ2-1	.	TGTGCCATCAGTGCGCAGGGAGGGCACAATGAGCAGTTCTTC	CAISAQGGHNEQFF
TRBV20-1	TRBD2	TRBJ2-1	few	TGCAGTGCTCCAAGCGGGAGTAGTAGTGAGCAGTTCTTC	CSAPSGSSSEQFF